This T cell receptor (beta chain) originates from a study of glioma-infiltrating T cells after dendritic cell vaccination. Unmatched junction bases numbered 1, after V lost 2 bases and J lost 4 bases. This CDR3 is 15 amino acids long. Germline-derived CDR1 and CDR2 are MNHEY and SVGAGI. The method was immunoSEQ multiplex PCR; TCRdb's version includes in-frame clones alone and lacks a portion of them. Of under 130,000 clones listed, about four fifths are singletons. The genes are TRBV6-5 and TRBJ2-1; 11 nucleotides match TRBD1. Specimen: blood, collected before dendritic cell vaccination. This sequence was found in a human donor with glioblastoma. The CDR3 protein is CASSYGTGGYNEQFF. The CDR3, as DNA: TGTGCCAGCAGTTACGGGACAGGGGGATACAATGAGCAGTTCTTC.